This T cell receptor beta chain was recorded in a study of T cells in Graves' hyperthyroidism and ophthalmopathy. Study-wide results and limits: By a 13 V-J model, ophthalmopathy was set apart from stable hyperthyroidism.

As regards this clonotype: Its target is not known.

RNA transcripts gave rise to amplified TCR beta CDR3 regions. The HTBI set primed first-round TCR CDR3 RT-PCR. TCRdb itself ran the multiplex PCR reads through MiXCR, one entry per CDR3 protein. The sample includes a few hundred thousand distinct CDR3 sequences, around 25% of them seen just once. The CDR3 consists of 14 residues. Looked up from germline, CDR1 is SGHTA and CDR2 is FQGTGA. The ends were cut back, 3 bases at V and 0 bases at J, with 5 bases in the middle. The hyperthyroidism patients had all been newly diagnosed, and their disease duration was under 2 months. Their ages ranged from 18 to 65 years. For the diagnoses, clinical symptoms, serum thyroxine and TRAb, thyroid ultrasound and orbital computed tomography were used. PBMCs were derived from around 10 ml fresh peripheral blood.

Sequenced sample: blood. The TCR originated in a man over 45 with Graves' hyperthyroidism. The chain joins TRBV7-3 to TRBJ2-2, with D unclear. This chain's CDR3 is CASSFSPNTGELFF. CDR3 bases: TGTGCCAGCAGCTTCTCCCCGAACACCGGGGAGCTGTTTTTT.